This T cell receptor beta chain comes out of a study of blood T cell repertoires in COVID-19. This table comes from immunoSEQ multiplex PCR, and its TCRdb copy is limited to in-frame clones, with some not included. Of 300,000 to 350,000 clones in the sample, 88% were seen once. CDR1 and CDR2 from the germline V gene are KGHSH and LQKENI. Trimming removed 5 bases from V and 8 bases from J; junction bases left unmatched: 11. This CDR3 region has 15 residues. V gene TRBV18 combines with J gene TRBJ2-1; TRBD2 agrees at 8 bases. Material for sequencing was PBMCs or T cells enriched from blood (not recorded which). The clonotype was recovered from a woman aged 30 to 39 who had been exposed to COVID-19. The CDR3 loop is CASSNSGTHGDEQFF. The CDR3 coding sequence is TGTGCCAGCTCAAATAGCGGGACCCACGGAGATGAGCAGTTCTTC.